This T cell receptor (beta chain) was identified in a study of a mutant IDH1 vaccine in newly diagnosed glioma. In the study overall: The start of vaccination came 4-6 weeks after radiotherapy alone, or with temozolomide cycles. General study points: Top-clonotype changes in peripheral T cells seemed unrelated to pseudoprogression.

Data came from immunoSEQ multiplex PCR; TCRdb stores just in-frame clones and leaves some out. Here the sample spans about 27,000 clones, over 60% being singletons. The CDR3 consists of 14 residues. The germline V and J ends were trimmed by 7 bases and 0 bases, with 11 bases remaining between them. Germline V gene sequence: CDR1 SGHTA, CDR2 FQGNSA. As to time point: week 35, safety follow-up. Every vaccination contained 300 ug of the mutant IDH1 20-mer peptide and was paired with topical imiquimod. There were eight vaccinations for patients, given in weeks 1, 3, 5, 7, 11, 15, 19 and 23. A word on this clone: The antigen remains undetermined.

The TCR sequence derives from a man aged 45-65 years with glioma. Specimen: PBMCs, collected from a glioma patient whose treatment included an IDH1 peptide vaccine. The gene calls are TRBV7-2 and TRBJ2-3, with no clear D. The CDR3 spells CASTKGFSTDTQYF. CDR3 in DNA: TGTGCCAGCACCAAAGGGTTCAGCACAGATACGCAGTATTTT.